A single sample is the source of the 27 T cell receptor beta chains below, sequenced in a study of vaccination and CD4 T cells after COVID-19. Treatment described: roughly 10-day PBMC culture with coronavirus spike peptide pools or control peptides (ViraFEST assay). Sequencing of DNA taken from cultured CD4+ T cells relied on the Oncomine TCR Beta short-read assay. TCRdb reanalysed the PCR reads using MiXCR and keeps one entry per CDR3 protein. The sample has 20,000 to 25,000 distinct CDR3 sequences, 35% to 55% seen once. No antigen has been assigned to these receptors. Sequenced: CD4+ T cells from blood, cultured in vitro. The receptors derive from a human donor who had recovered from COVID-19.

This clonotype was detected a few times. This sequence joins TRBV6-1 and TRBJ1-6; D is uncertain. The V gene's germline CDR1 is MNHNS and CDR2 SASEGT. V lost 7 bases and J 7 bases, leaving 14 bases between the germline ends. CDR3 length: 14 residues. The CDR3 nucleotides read TGTGCCAGCACCCTTGACGGAAGGAATTCACCCCTCCACTTT. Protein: CASTLDGRNSPLHF.

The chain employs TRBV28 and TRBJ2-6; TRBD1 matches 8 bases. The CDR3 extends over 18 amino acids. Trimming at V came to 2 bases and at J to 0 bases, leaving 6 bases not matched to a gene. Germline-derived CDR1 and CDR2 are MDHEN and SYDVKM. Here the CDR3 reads CASSLGDRPPSGANVLTF. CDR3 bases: TGTGCCAGCAGTTTAGGGGACAGGCCCCCCTCTGGGGCCAACGTCCTGACTTTC.

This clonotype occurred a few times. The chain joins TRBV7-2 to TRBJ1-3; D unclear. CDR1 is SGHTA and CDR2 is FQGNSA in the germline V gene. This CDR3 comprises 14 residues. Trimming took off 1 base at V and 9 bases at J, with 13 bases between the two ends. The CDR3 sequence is CASSLGLGLGTIYF. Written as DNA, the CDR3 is TGTGCCAGCAGCTTAGGACTGGGGTTAGGCACCATATATTTT. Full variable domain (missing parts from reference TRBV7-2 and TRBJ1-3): GAGVSQSPSNKVTEKGKDVELRCDPISGHTALYWYRQSLGQGLEFLIYFQGNSAPDKSGLPSDRFSAERTGGSVSTLTIQRTQQEDSAVYLCASSLGLGLGTIYFGEGSWLTVV.

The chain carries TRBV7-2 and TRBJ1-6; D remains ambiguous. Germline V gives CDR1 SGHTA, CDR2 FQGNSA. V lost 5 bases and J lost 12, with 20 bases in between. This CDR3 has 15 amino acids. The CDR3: CASSHPLRKRVPLHF. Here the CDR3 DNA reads TGTGCCAGCAGCCACCCGCTTAGGAAGCGGGTACCCCTCCACTTT.

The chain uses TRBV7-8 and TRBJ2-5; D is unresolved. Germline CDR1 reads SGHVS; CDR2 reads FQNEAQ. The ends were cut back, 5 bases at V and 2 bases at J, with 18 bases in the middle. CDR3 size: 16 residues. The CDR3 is CASSTQRPKEQETQYF. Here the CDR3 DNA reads TGTGCCAGCAGCACACAAAGGCCTAAGGAACAAGAGACCCAGTACTTC. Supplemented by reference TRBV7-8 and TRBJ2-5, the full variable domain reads GAGVSQSPRYKVAKRGQDVALRCDPISGHVSLFWYQQALGQGPEFLTYFQNEAQLDKSGLPSDRFFAERPEGSVSTLKIQRTQQEDSAVYLCASSTQRPKEQETQYFGPGTRLLVL.

In DNA form, the CDR3 reads TGTGCCCTTTCAGGAACCTACACAGATACGCAGTATTTT. Its protein is CALSGTYTDTQYF. The chain employs TRBV2 and TRBJ2-3; no clear D gene. Germline CDR1 and CDR2: SNHLY and FYNNEI. V was trimmed by 11 bases and J by 2 bases, leaving 14 bases between them. The CDR3 consists of 13 residues.

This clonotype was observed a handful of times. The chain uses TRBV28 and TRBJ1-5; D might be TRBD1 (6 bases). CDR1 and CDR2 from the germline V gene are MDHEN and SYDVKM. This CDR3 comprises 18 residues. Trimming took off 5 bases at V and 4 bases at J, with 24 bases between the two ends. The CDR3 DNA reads TGTGCCAGCAGTCCCCCGGCGGGGGGCCGGGGAGGTAATCAGCCCCAGCATTTT. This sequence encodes CASSPPAGGRGGNQPQHF.

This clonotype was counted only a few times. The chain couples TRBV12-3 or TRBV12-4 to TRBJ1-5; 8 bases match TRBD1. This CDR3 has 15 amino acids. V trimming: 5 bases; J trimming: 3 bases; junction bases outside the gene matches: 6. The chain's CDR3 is CASSPGQGYNQPQHF. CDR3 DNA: TGTGCCAGCAGTCCTGGACAGGGTTACAATCAGCCCCAGCATTTT.

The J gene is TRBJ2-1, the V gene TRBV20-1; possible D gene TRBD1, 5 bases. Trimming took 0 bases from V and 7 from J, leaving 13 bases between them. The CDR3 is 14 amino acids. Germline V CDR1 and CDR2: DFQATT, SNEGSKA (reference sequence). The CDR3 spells CSARDPWGINEQFF. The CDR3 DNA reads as TGCAGTGCTAGAGATCCCTGGGGCATAAATGAGCAGTTCTTC.

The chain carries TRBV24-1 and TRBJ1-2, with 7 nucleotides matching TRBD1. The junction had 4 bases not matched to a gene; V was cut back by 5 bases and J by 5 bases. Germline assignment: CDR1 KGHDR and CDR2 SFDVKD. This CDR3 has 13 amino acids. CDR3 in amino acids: CATSGTQGYGYTF. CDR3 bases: TGTGCCACCAGTGGCACACAGGGGTATGGCTACACCTTC.

CDR3: CASSQHGGMNTEAFF. CDR3 DNA sequence: TGTGCCAGCAGCCAACACGGGGGGATGAACACTGAAGCTTTCTTT. The chain recombines TRBV4-2 with TRBJ1-1; TRBD1 might be the D (5 bases). This CDR3 has 15 amino acids. Per the germline V gene, CDR1 is LGHNA and CDR2 is YNFKEQ. V shed 2 bases and J shed 0 bases, with 10 bases lying between them.

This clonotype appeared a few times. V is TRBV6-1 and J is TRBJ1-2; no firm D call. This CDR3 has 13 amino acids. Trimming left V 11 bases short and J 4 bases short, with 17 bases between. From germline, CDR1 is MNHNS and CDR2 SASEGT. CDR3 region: CASKGEGGYGYTF. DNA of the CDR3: TGTGCCTCCAAAGGCGAGGGAGGCTATGGCTACACCTTC.

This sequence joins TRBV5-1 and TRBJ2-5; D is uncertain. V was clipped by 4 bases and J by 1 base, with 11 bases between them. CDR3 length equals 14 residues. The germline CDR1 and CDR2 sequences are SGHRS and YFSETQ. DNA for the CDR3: TGCGCCAGCAGCCCCCCAGCGTCCCAAGAGACCCAGTACTTC. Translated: CASSPPASQETQYF.

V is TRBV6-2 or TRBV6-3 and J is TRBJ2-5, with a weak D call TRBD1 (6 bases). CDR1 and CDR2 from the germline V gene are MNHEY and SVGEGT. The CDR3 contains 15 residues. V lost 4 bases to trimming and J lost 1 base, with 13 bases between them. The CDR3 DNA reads TGTGCCAGCAGTTCGCCGGGACAAGGCCAAGAGACCCAGTACTTC. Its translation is CASSSPGQGQETQYF.

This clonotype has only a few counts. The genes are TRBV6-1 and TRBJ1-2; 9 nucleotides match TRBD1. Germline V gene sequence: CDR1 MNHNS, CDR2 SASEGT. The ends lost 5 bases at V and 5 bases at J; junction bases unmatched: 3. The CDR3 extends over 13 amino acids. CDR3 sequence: CASSPDRGYGYTF. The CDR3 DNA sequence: TGTGCCAGCAGTCCGGACAGGGGTTATGGCTACACCTTC.

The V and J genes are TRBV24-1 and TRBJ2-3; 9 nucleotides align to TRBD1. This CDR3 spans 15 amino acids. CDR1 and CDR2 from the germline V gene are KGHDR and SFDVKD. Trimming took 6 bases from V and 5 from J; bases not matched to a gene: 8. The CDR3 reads CATSPGQGRRDTQYF. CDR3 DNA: TGTGCCACCAGTCCCGGACAGGGGAGGCGAGATACGCAGTATTTT.

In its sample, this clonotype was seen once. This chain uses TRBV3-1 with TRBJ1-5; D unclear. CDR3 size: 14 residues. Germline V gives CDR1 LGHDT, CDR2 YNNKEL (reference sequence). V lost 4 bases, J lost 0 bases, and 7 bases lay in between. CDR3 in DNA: TGTGCCAGCAGCCTTAGCAATAGCAATCAGCCCCAGCATTTT. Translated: CASSLSNSNQPQHF.

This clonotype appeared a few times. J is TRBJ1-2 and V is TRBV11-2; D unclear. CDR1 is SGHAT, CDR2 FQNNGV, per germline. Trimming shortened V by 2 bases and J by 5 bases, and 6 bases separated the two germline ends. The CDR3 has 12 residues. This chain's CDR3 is CASSLYSYGYTF. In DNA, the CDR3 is TGTGCCAGCAGCTTATATTCTTATGGCTACACCTTC.

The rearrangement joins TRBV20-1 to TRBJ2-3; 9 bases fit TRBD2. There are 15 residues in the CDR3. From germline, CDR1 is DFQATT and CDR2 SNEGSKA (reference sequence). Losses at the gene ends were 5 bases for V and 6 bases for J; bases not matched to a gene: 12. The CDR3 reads CSAFVAGGPADTQYF. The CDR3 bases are TGCAGTGCTTTCGTGGCGGGAGGGCCCGCGGATACGCAGTATTTT.

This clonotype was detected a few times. The CDR3 DNA reads as TGTGCCAGCAGTTCCACAGGGGGGCGAGAGACCCAGTACTTC. This translates into CASSSTGGRETQYF. This chain links TRBV6-5 with TRBJ2-5; 8 nucleotides line up with TRBD1. Unmatched junction bases numbered 5, after V lost 4 bases and J lost 4 bases. Per germline, CDR1 MNHEY and CDR2 SVGAGI. This CDR3 spans 14 amino acids.

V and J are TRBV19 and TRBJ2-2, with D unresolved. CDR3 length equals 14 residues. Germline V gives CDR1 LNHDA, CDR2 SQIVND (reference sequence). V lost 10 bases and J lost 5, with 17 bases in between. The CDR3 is CATSRGRLTGELFF. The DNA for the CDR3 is TGTGCCACCTCAAGAGGAAGGCTAACCGGGGAGCTGTTTTTT.

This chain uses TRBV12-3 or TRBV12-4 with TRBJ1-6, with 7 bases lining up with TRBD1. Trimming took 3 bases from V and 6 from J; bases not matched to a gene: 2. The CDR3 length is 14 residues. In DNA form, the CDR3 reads TGTGCCAGCAGTTTGGCAGGGGGTAATTCACCCCTCCACTTT. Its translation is CASSLAGGNSPLHF.

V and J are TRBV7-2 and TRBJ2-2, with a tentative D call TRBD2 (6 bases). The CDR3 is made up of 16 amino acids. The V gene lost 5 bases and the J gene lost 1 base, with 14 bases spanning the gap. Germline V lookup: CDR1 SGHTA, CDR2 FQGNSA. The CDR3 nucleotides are TGTGCCAGCAGCCCCCGGACTAACAAGAACACCGGGGAGCTGTTTTTT. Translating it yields CASSPRTNKNTGELFF.

Here the CDR3 DNA reads TGTGCCAGCCACTCCTCCGGGACAGGGCACTACGAGCAGTACTTC. This translates into CASHSSGTGHYEQYF. This chain joins TRBV18 and TRBJ2-7; TRBD1 agrees at 9 bases. Germline V gene sequence: CDR1 KGHSH, CDR2 LQKENI. The V segment lost 8 bases and the J segment 3 bases; nucleotides outside the gene matches: 11. This CDR3 contains 15 residues.

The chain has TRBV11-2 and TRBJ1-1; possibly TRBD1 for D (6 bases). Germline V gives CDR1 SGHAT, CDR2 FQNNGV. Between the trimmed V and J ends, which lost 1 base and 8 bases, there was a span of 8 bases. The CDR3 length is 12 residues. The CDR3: CASSLAGTEAFF. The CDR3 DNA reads TGTGCCAGCAGCTTAGCCGGGACAGAAGCTTTCTTT. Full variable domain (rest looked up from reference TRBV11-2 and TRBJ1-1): EAGVAQSPRYKIIEKRQSVAFWCNPISGHATLYWYQQILGQGPKLLIQFQNNGVVDDSQLPKDRFSAERLKGVDSTLKIQPAKLEDSAVYLCASSLAGTEAFFGQGTRLTVV.

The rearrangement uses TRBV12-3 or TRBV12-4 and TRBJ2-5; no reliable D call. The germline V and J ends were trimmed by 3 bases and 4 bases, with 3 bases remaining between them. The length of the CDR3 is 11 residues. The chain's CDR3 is CASSLGETQYF. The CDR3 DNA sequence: TGTGCCAGCAGTTTGGGAGAGACCCAGTACTTC.

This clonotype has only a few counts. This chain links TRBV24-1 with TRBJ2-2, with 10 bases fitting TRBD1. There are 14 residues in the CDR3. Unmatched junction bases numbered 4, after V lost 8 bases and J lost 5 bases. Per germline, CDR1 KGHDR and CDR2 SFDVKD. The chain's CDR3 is CATTGQGGTGELFF. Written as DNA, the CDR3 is TGTGCCACCACAGGACAGGGGGGAACCGGGGAGCTGTTTTTT.